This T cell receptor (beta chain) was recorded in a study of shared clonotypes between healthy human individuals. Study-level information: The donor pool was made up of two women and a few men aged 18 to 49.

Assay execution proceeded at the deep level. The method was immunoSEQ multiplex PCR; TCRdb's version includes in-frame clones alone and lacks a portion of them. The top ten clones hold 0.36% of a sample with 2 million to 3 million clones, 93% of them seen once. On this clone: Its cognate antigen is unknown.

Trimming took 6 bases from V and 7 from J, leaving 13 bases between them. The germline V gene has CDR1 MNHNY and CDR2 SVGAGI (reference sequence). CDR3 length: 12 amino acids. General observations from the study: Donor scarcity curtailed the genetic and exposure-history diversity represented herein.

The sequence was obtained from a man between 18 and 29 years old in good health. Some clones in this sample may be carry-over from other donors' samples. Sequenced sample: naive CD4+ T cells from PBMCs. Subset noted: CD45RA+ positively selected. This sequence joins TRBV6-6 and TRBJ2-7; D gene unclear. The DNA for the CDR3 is TGTGCCAGCAGCCCCGGGTTGGGAGAGCAGTACTTC. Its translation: CASSPGLGEQYF.